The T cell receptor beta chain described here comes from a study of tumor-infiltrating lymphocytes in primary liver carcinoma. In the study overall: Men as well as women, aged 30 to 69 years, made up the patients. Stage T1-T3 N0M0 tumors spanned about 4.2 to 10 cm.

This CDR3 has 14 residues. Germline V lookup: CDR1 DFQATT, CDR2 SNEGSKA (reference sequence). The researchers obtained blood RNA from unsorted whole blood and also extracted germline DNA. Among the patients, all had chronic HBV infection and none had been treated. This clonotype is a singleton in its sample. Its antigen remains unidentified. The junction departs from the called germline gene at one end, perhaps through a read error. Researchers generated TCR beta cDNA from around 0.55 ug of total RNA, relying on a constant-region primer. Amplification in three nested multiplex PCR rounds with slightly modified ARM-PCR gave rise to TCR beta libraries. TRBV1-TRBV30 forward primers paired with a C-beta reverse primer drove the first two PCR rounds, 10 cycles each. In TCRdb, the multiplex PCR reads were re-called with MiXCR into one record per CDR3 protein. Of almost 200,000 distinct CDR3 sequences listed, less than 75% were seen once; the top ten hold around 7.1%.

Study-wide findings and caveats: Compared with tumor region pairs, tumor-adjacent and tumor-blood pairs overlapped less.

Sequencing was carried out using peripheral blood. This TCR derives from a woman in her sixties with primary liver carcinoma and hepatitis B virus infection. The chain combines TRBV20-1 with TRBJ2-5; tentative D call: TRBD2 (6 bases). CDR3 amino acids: CSARPLGGGETQYF. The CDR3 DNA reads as TGCAGTGCTAGGCCCCTCGGGGGAGGAGAGACTCAGTACTTC.